This TCR beta chain was observed in a study of CD8 T cells in Susac syndrome. This CDR3 comprises 10 residues. The V gene's germline CDR1 is SNHLY and CDR2 FYNNEI. V lost 6 bases and J lost 3, with 1 base in between. Random hexamers primed reverse transcription of about 0.5 to 1 ug RNA. Coverage of TCR beta CDR3 amplification by immunoSEQ multiplex PCR extended to 54 Vbeta and 13 Jbeta. Via MiXCR, TCRdb re-called the immunoSEQ multiplex PCR reads, giving one row per CDR3 protein. The sample holds 150,000 to 200,000 distinct CDR3 sequences; about 93% are singletons and the top ten take roughly 0.097%. Blood CD8+ and CD4+ T cells underwent high-throughput TCR beta sequencing. Negative isolation yielded CD4+ and CD8+ T cells, and FACS enriched TEMRA cells. Findings of the study overall: The study's TCR sequencing and HLA analysis drew on a certain number of individuals. That number was acknowledged as relatively small.

Of note for this clonotype: Its antigen is as yet unknown.

Specimen: CD4+ T cells from PBMCs. The sequence was collected from a human donor with multiple sclerosis. The chain recombines TRBV2 with TRBJ2-3; D uncertain. CDR3 sequence: CASRTDTQYF. CDR3 coding DNA: TGTGCCAGCAGGACAGATACGCAGTATTTT.